The rows below give T cell receptor beta chains drawn from one sample of a study of CD8 T cells in Susac syndrome. TCRdb recomputed calls from the immunoSEQ multiplex PCR reads with MiXCR, one row per CDR3 protein. The table shows more than 100,000 distinct CDR3 sequences, with around 94% occurring only once. What was sequenced was CD8+ T cells from PBMCs. Receptor source: a human donor with Susac syndrome. The CDR3 runs from the conserved cysteine through the conserved F or W. Fields, in order: clone size, V gene, J gene, D gene, CDR3 DNA, CDR3 protein. A D gene is named only where the DNA matches it firmly. A clone size is listed for some rows: how often the clone was seen (once, few, many), or a class if it is expanded.

>.|TRBV29-1|TRBJ1-1|.
TGCAGCGTTGCTTTTTCGGGAGCAGGTGAAGCTTTCTTT
CSVAFSGAGEAFF
>.|TRBV5-6|TRBJ2-7|.
TGTGCCAGCAGCTTTTATGACTACGAGCAGTACTTC
CASSFYDYEQYF
>.|TRBV9|TRBJ2-3|TRBD2
TGTGCCAGCGCCTCTAGCGGGGGGCTCACAGATACGCAGTATTTT
CASASSGGLTDTQYF
>.|TRBV7-9|TRBJ1-1|.
TGTGCCAGCAGCCCCGTCTGGGGGACTGAAGCTTTCTTT
CASSPVWGTEAFF
>few|TRBV6-5|TRBJ1-5|.
TGTGCCAGCAGTTACTCGGGACACGCGTTTAGCAATCAGCCCCAGCATTTT
CASSYSGHAFSNQPQHF
>.|TRBV4-1|TRBJ2-5|.
TGCGCCAGCAGCCAAGAGCTAGCCGCCTCCGGAGAGACCCAGTACTTC
CASSQELAASGETQYF
>.|TRBV6-5|TRBJ2-5|.
TGTGCCAGCACATGGGGAGGCAATGTGGAGACCCAGTACTTC
CASTWGGNVETQYF
>.|TRBV27|TRBJ2-5|.
TGTGCCAGCCGGGGTGGGGGGTTGAGAGAGACCCAGTACTTC
CASRGGGLRETQYF
>.|TRBV15|TRBJ2-3|.
TGTGCCACCAGCAGTTACGGGGATACGCAGTATTTT
CATSSYGDTQYF
>.|TRBV6-2/TRBV6-3|TRBJ1-1|.
TGTGCCAGCAGCCCTGGGGAATTCGGCACTGAAGCTTTCTTT
CASSPGEFGTEAFF
>.|TRBV3-1|TRBJ2-1|TRBD2
TGTGCCAGCAGCCTTGGACTAGCGGGGGGCAGTAACGAGCAGTTCTTC
CASSLGLAGGSNEQFF
>.|TRBV11-2|TRBJ2-7|TRBD1
TGTGCCAGCAGCCGAGGGACAGGGGATGCGGACGAGCAGTACTTC
CASSRGTGDADEQYF
>.|TRBV12-3/TRBV12-4|TRBJ2-5|TRBD1
TGTGCCAGCAGTTTTGCGACAGGGGGCGAGACCCAGTACTTC
CASSFATGGETQYF
>.|TRBV20-1|TRBJ2-3|TRBD1
TGCAGTGCCCAGGGGGTGGGACCCGGAGATACGCAGTATTTT
CSAQGVGPGDTQYF
>once|TRBV7-6|TRBJ2-3|.
TGTGCCAGCAGCCCGACAGACTCTAGCACAGATACGCAGTATTTT
CASSPTDSSTDTQYF
>.|TRBV5-6|TRBJ2-7|.
TGTGCCAGCAGCTCGGAGGGCCCGGGGGTACCCTACGAGCAGTACTTC
CASSSEGPGVPYEQYF
>.|TRBV7-2|TRBJ1-4|.
TGTGCCAGCAGCTCGAATCTAGCGGGGGGTCGACCTAATGAAAAACTGTTTTTT
CASSSNLAGGRPNEKLFF
>.|TRBV7-9|TRBJ2-1|.
TGTGCCAGCAGCCGAAACGACAATGAGCAGTTCTTC
CASSRNDNEQFF
>.|TRBV6-2/TRBV6-3|TRBJ2-3|.
TGTGCCAGCAGTTTGGAAGGGGCTTACACAGATACGCAGTATTTT
CASSLEGAYTDTQYF
>once|TRBV5-4|TRBJ2-3|TRBD1
TGTGCCAGCAGCTTGAGGGACAGGGTCATTACAGATACGCAGTATTTT
CASSLRDRVITDTQYF
>.|TRBV2|TRBJ1-5|.
TGTGCCAGCATTGGGCAGGCCAATCAGCCCCAGCATTTT
CASIGQANQPQHF
>.|TRBV14|TRBJ1-4|.
TGTGCCAGCAGCCCCCTAAGCCAGTATGAAAAACTGTTTTTT
CASSPLSQYEKLFF
>.|TRBV28|TRBJ1-2|TRBD1
TGTGCCAGCAGAATGACAGGGGTCGATAACTATGGCTACACCTTC
CASRMTGVDNYGYTF
>.|TRBV20-1|TRBJ2-7|TRBD1
TGCAGTGCTAGTAGCGTGAGGGACAGGGAGTACCTATCCTACGAGCAGTACTTC
CSASSVRDREYLSYEQYF
>.|TRBV27|TRBJ1-5|TRBD1
TGTGCCAGCAGCGGACAGGGCGAGCCCCAGCATTTT
CASSGQGEPQHF
>.|TRBV4-3|TRBJ2-3|.
TGCGCCAGCAGCCAAGATTTACAGGGCAATGTCGGGGCAGATACGCAGTATTTT
CASSQDLQGNVGADTQYF
>.|TRBV25-1|TRBJ1-1|.
TGTGCCAGCAGTGAGGGGGCATGGAAAGCTTTCTTT
CASSEGAWKAFF
>.|TRBV4-3|TRBJ1-1|.
TGCGCCAGCAGCCAAGATCCCTGGATTATGACTGAAGCTTTCTTT
CASSQDPWIMTEAFF
>.|TRBV7-9|TRBJ2-1|.
TGTGCCAGCAGCCAGATGGCTGGGGAGGAGAATGAGCAGTTCTTC
CASSQMAGEENEQFF
>.|TRBV7-2|TRBJ2-3|TRBD2
TGTGCCAGCAGCGTCTCTGCGGGGGGCACAGATACGCAGTATTTT
CASSVSAGGTDTQYF
>.|TRBV12-3/TRBV12-4|TRBJ2-6|.
TGTGCCAGCAGTCCGTTCCACGGATCCGTACGGGCCAACGTCCTGACTTTC
CASSPFHGSVRANVLTF
>.|TRBV4-3|TRBJ1-1|TRBD1
TGCGCCAGCAGCCAAGATCTGGGGGACAGGGTAGGATCTGAAGCTTTCTTT
CASSQDLGDRVGSEAFF
>.|TRBV30|TRBJ1-1|.
TGTGCCTGGAGCGAGAACGGGTCAGCTTTCTTT
CAWSENGSAFF
>.|TRBV7-9|TRBJ1-5|.
TGTGCCAGCAGCTCGGACGGCCTGAATAGCAATCAGCCCCAGCATTTT
CASSSDGLNSNQPQHF
>.|TRBV15|TRBJ2-1|TRBD1
TGTGCCACTGGGACAGCTAGCTACAATGAGCAGTTCTTC
CATGTASYNEQFF
>once|TRBV20-1|TRBJ1-6|TRBD1
TGCAGTGCTGCCCATACAGGGGAAAGCTCCTATAATTCACCCCTCCACTTT
CSAAHTGESSYNSPLHF
>.|TRBV9|TRBJ2-1|.
TGTGCCAGCAGCCCTTCTTACGGACGCAGGAATGAGCAGTTCTTC
CASSPSYGRRNEQFF
>.|TRBV2|TRBJ1-2|.
TGTGCCACCGGGGGGGGGTCCTACACCTTC
CATGGGSYTF
>.|TRBV19|TRBJ1-2|.
TGTGCCAGTAGTATCGAGGGGCACTATGGCTACACCTTC
CASSIEGHYGYTF
>.|TRBV20-1|TRBJ2-7|TRBD1
TGCAGTGCTTCCGGGACAGCTGTCACCTACGAGCAGTACTTC
CSASGTAVTYEQYF
>.|TRBV9|TRBJ1-2|TRBD1
TGTGCCAGCAGCGCGAATACAGGGGAAGGGGTCTATGGCTACACCTTC
CASSANTGEGVYGYTF
>.|TRBV5-4|TRBJ2-7|TRBD2
TGTGCCAGCAGCTTGGTAGCGGGGGGGGCCTACGAGCAGTACTTC
CASSLVAGGAYEQYF
>.|TRBV12-3/TRBV12-4|TRBJ2-4|TRBD1
TGTGCCAGCAGTTTCCCAGGACAGGGCAAAAACATTCAGTACTTC
CASSFPGQGKNIQYF
>once|TRBV7-8|TRBJ2-1|TRBD2
TGTGCCAGCAGCTTAGCTAGCGGGGGAGAGATCCACTACAATGAGCAGTTCTTC
CASSLASGGEIHYNEQFF
>.|TRBV12-3/TRBV12-4|TRBJ1-3|.
TGTGCCAGCAGTTTCGATTCTCAAGGGATCGCTGGAAACACCATATATTTT
CASSFDSQGIAGNTIYF
>.|TRBV3-1|TRBJ2-3|TRBD1
TGTGCCAGCAGCGTTGTCCCCACCGGACAGGGAGTTGCAGATACGCAGTATTTT
CASSVVPTGQGVADTQYF
>few|TRBV5-4|TRBJ1-5|TRBD1
TGTGCCAGCAGCTTGGAGGGGGCCAGCAATCAGCCCCAGCATTTT
CASSLEGASNQPQHF